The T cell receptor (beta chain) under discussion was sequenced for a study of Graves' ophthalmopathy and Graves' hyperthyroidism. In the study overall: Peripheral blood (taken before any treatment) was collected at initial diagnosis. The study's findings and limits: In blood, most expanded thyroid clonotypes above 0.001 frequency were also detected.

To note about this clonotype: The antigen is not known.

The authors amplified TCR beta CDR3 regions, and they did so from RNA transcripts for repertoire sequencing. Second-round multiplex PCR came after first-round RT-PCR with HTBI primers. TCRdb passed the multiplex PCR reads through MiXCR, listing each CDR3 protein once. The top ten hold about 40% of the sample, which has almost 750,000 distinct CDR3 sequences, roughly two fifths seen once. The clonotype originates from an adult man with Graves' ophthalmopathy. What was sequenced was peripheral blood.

The CDR3 DNA is TGTGCCACCAGCAGGACAGGGGATTTACGTGAAAAACTGTTTTTT. Translating gives CATSRTGDLREKLFF. The chain combines TRBV15 with TRBJ1-4; 8 nucleotides agree with TRBD1. Trimming at V came to 3 bases and at J to 7 bases, leaving 7 bases not matched to a gene. The CDR3 is made up of 15 amino acids. Germline CDR1 reads LNHNV; CDR2 reads YYDKDF (reference sequence).